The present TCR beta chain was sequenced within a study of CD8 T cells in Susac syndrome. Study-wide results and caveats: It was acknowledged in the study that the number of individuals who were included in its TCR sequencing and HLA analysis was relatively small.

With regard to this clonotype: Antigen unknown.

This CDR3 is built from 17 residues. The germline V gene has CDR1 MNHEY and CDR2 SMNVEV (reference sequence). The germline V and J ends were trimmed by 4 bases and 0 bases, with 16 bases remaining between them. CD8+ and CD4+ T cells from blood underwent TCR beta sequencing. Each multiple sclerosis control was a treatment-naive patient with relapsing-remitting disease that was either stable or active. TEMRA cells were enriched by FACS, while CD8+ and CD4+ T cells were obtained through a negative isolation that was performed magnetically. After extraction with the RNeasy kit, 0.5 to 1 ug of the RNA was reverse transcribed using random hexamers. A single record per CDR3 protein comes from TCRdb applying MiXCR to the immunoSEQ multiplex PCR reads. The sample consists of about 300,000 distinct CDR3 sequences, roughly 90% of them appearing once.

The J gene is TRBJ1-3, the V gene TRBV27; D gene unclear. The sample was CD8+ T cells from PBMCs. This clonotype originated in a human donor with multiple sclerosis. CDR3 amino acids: CASSSETGKNSGNTIYF. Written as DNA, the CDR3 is TGTGCCAGCAGTTCAGAGACGGGAAAAAACTCTGGAAACACCATATATTTT.